The entry that follows covers one T cell receptor beta chain sequence. This specimen belongs to a study of radiation and T cells in renal cell carcinoma. Germline values: CDR1 SGHTA, CDR2 FQGNSA. Trimming stripped 5 bases from V and 7 bases from J, with 9 bases between. This CDR3 has 12 amino acids. As to time point: blood 4 weeks post-SBRT, at nephrectomy. Noted treatment: 15 Gy SBRT to primary tumor, nephrectomy 4 weeks later. Nephrectomy followed 15 Gy stereotactic body radiation by 4 weeks. This table comes from immunoSEQ multiplex PCR, and its TCRdb copy is limited to in-frame clones, with some not included. Counted here are about 77,000 clones, approximately 87% occurring once; the ten biggest clones make up under 2.5%.

The chain is built from TRBV7-2 and TRBJ1-5; D not certain. The sequence derives from a woman aged 60-75 years with renal cell carcinoma. The sequencing used blood, collected from a patient whose treatment included radiotherapy and nephrectomy. The CDR3 reads CASSLFNQPQHF. CDR3 in DNA: TGTGCCAGCAGCCTTTTTAACCAGCCCCAGCATTTT.